These 10 T cell receptor beta chains were all obtained from the same sample, sequenced in a study of T cells in localized non-small cell lung cancer. Here immunoSEQ multiplex PCR was the method, and the copy in TCRdb shows in-frame clones only, minus some. Seen here are tens of thousands of clones, around 85% observed once, and the top ten hold 21%. Sequenced here: peripheral blood, sampled before any cancer treatment. These receptors all stem from a male donor older than 55 with stage III squamous cell lung carcinoma.

The table lists this clone with a count of one. This chain links TRBV7-9 with TRBJ2-2; 8 bases fit TRBD1. The V gene end was trimmed by 4 bases and the J gene end by 5 bases; junction bases not matched to a gene: 6. The germline gives CDR1 SEHNR, CDR2 FQNEAQ (reference sequence). The CDR3 spans 15 residues. This CDR3 reads CASSSDRGWTGELFF. Written as DNA, the CDR3 is TGTGCCAGCAGCTCCGACAGGGGATGGACCGGGGAGCTGTTTTTT.

This clone was seen ten or more times. This rearrangement joins TRBV30 to TRBJ1-1, with D uncertain. The V gene lost 2 bases and the J gene lost 8 bases, with 12 bases spanning the gap. Germline V gene sequence: CDR1 GTSNPN, CDR2 SVGIG (reference sequence). CDR3 size: 12 residues. The CDR3 protein is CAWSQRHGEAFF. In DNA form, the CDR3 reads TGTGCCTGGAGTCAACGACACGGGGAAGCTTTCTTT.

V and J are TRBV14 and TRBJ1-2; 10 bases agree with TRBD1. Germline CDR1 is SGHDN and CDR2 is FVKESK. The CDR3 loop spans 15 amino acids. V lost 5 bases, J lost 0 bases, and 3 bases stayed unmatched. In nucleotides, the CDR3 is TGTGCCAGCAGCGAGGGACAGGGGACTAACTATGGCTACACCTTC. Amino acids: CASSEGQGTNYGYTF. Variable domain in full (rest from reference TRBV14 and TRBJ1-2): EAGVTQFPSHSVIEKGQTVTLRCDPISGHDNLYWYRRVMGKEIKFLLHFVKESKQDESGMPNNRFLAERTGGTYSTLKVQPAELEDSGVYFCASSEGQGTNYGYTFGSGTRLTVV.

This chain links TRBV7-2 with TRBJ2-1; tentatively, D is TRBD1 or TRBD2 (5 bases each). This CDR3 has 15 residues. Germline CDR1 is SGHTA and CDR2 is FQGNSA. V was pared by 5 bases and J by 0 bases, with 11 bases between. Here the CDR3 DNA reads TGTGCCAGCAGCACCTGGGGGAGCTCCTACAATGAGCAGTTCTTC. Protein sequence: CASSTWGSSYNEQFF.

The chain is built from TRBV6-5 and TRBJ2-3; no definite D call. Looked up from germline, CDR1 is MNHEY and CDR2 is SVGAGI. V lost 2 bases, J lost 7 bases, and 19 bases lay in between. The CDR3 has 16 amino acids. CDR3 sequence: CASSYKRTGLNYTQYF. In DNA, the CDR3 is TGTGCCAGCAGTTACAAGAGGACCGGGCTAAATTATACGCAGTATTTT.

In this sample, this clone turned up a few times. This chain joins TRBV5-5 and TRBJ1-1; D may be TRBD1 (5 bases). V was cut by 4 bases and J by 1 base, with 8 bases left in between. This CDR3 is 13 amino acids long. Germline CDR1 SGHKS, CDR2 YYEKEE (reference sequence). The CDR3, as DNA: TGTGCCAGCAGCGAAAGGGGGAACACTGAAGCTTTCTTT. Its protein product is CASSERGNTEAFF.

CDR3 in amino acids: CASSLGSGGATDTQYF. CDR3 DNA: TGTGCCAGCAGCTTGGGGTCAGGGGGCGCGACAGATACGCAGTATTTT. This chain connects TRBV5-4 to TRBJ2-3; TRBD1 matches 8 bases. Germline CDR1 reads SGHNT; CDR2 reads YYREEE (reference sequence). CDR3 size: 16 residues. V shed 0 bases, J shed 3 bases, and the junction held 6 bases outside the gene matches.

The chain links TRBV4-3 to TRBJ1-5; D is undetermined. With 0 bases removed from V and 6 bases from J, the gap between germline ends came to 6 bases. The CDR3 runs to 13 residues. CDR1 and CDR2 from the germline V gene are LGHNA and YSLEER. The CDR3 DNA reads as TGCGCCAGCAGCCAAGATGTGAGTCAGCCCCAGCATTTT. Translating it yields CASSQDVSQPQHF.

The rearrangement links TRBV4-1 to TRBJ1-4; D call uncertain. The germline gives CDR1 MGHRA, CDR2 YSYEKL. With 1 base removed from V and 7 bases from J, the gap between germline ends came to 7 bases. The CDR3 is 13 residues long. The CDR3 DNA sequence: TGCGCCAGCAGCCAAGCCCCCGGTGAAAAACTGTTTTTT. It translates to CASSQAPGEKLFF.

This clone came up a few times. The V call is TRBV2, the J call TRBJ2-1; the match to TRBD2 covers 15 bases. This CDR3 contains 15 residues. J lost 7 bases, V lost 6 bases, and 4 bases had no gene match. Germline V gene data show CDR1 as SNHLY and CDR2 as FYNNEI. Here the CDR3 DNA reads TGTGCCAGCAGCCTCGGACTAGCGGGGGGGAATGAGCAGTTCTTC. Amino acids: CASSLGLAGGNEQFF.